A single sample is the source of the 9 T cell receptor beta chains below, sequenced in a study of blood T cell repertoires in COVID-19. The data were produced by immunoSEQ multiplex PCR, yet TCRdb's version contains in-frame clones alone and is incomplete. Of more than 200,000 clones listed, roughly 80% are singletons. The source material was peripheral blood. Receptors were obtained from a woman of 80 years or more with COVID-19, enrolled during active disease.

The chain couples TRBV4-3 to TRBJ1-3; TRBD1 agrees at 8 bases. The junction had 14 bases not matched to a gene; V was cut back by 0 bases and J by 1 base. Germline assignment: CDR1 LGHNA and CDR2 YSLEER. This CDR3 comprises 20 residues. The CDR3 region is CASSQDLLANTGGSGNTIYF. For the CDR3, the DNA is TGCGCCAGCAGCCAAGACCTCCTCGCCAACACAGGGGGATCTGGAAACACCATATATTTT.

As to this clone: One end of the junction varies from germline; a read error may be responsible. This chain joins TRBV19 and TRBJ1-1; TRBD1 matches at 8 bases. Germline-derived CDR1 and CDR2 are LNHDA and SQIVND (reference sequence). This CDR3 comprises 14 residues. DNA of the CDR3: TGTGCCAGTAGTATAACAGGGGGTGGCACTGAAGTTTTCTTT. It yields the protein CASSITGGGTEVFF.

CDR3 sequence reads: CASSPLTVPNYGYTF. The CDR3 DNA reads TGTGCCAGCAGTCCCCTGACAGTTCCTAACTATGGCTACACCTTC. The genes are TRBV27 and TRBJ1-2; tentatively, D is TRBD1 (5 bases). Trimming left V 5 bases short and J 0 bases short, with 13 bases between. Germline CDR1 and CDR2: MNHEY and SMNVEV (reference sequence). This CDR3 has 15 residues.

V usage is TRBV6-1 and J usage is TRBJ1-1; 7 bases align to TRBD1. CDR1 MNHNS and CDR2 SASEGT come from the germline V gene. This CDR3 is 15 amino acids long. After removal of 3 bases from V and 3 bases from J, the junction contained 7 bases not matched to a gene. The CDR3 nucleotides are TGTGCCAGCAGTGACAGGGGGTCAGTTCACACTGAAGCTTTCTTT. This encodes CASSDRGSVHTEAFF.

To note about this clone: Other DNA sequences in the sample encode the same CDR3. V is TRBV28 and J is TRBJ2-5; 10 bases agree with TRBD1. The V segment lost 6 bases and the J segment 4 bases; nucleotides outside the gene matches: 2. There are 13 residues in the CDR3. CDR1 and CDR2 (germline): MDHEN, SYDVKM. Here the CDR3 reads CASRGTGVETQYF. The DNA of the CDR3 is TGTGCCAGCAGAGGGACAGGGGTAGAGACCCAGTACTTC.

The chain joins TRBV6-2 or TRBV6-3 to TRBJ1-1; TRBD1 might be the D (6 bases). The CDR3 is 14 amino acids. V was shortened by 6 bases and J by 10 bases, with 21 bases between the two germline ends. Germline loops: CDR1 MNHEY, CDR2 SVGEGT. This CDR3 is CASSPPGGAGGAFF. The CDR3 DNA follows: TGTGCCAGCAGCCCCCCGGGGGGCGCGGGGGGAGCTTTCTTT.

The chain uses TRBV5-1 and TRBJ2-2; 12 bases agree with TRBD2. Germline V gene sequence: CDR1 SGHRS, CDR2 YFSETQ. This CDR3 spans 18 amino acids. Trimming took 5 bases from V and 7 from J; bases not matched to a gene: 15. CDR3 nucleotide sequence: TGCGCCAGCAGTTTTACCGGGACTAGCGGGCCCTTTGGCGGGGAGCTGTTTTTT. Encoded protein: CASSFTGTSGPFGGELFF.

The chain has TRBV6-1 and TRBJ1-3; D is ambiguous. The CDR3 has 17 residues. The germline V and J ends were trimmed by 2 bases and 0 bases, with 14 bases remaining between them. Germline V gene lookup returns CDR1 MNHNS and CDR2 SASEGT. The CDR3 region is CASSEFPIANSGNTIYF. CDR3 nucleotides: TGTGCCAGCAGTGAATTTCCTATTGCCAACTCTGGAAACACCATATATTTT.

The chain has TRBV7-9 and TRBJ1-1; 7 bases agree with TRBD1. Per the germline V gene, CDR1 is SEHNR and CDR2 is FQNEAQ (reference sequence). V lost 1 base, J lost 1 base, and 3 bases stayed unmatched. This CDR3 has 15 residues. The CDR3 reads CASSLEQGRNTEAFF. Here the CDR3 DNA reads TGTGCCAGCAGCTTAGAACAGGGGAGGAACACTGAAGCTTTCTTT.